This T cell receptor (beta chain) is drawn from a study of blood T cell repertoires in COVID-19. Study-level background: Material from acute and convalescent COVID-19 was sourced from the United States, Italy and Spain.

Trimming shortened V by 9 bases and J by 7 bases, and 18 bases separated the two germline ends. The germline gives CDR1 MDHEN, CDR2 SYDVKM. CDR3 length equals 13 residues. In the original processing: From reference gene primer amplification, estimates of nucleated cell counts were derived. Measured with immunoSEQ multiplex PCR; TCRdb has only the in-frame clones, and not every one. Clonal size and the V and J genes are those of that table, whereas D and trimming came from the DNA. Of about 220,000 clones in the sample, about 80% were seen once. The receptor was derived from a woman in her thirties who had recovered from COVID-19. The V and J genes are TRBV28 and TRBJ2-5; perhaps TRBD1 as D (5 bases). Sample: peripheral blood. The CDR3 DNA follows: TGTGCCAGTGGGTCTAACAGGAAGAGGACCCAGTACTTC. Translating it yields CASGSNRKRTQYF.